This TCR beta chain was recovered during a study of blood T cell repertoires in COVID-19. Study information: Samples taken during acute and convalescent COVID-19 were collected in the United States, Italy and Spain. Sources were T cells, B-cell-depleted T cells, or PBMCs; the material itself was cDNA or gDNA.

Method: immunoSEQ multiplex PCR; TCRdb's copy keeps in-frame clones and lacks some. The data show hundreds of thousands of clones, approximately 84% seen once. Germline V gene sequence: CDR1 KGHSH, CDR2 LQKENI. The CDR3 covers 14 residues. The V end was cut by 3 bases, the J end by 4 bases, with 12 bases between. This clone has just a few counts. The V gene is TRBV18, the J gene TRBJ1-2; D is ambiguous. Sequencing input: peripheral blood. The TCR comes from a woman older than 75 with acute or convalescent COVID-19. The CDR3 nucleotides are TGTGCCAGCTCACCTAGCCCTGAGGGCTATGGCTACACCTTC. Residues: CASSPSPEGYGYTF. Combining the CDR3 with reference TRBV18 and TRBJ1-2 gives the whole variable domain NAGVMQNPRHLVRRRGQEARLRCSPMKGHSHVYWYRQLPEEGLKFMVYLQKENIIDESGMPKERFSAEFPKEGPSILRIQQVVRGDSAAYFCASSPSPEGYGYTFGSGTRLTVV.